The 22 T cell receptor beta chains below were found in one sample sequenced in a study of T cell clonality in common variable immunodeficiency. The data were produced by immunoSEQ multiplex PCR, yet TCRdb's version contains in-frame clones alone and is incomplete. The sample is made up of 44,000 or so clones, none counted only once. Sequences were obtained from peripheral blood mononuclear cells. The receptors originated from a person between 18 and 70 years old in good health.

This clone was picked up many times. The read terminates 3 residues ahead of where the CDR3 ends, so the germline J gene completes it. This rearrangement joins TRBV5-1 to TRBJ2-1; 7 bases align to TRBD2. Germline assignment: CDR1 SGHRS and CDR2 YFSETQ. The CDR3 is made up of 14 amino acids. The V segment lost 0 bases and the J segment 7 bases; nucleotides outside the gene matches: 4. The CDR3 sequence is CASSLVGGENEQFF. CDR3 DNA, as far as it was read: TGCGCCAGCAGCTTGGTTGGGGGGGAGAATGAG.

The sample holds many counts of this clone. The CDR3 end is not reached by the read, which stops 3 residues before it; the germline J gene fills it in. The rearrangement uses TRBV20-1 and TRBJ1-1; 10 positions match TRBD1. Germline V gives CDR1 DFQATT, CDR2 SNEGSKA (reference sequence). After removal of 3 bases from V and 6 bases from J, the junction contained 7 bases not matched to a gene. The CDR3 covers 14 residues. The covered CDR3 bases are TGCAGTGCTAGGGGGGGGGACAGGGGATCTGAA. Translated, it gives CSARGGDRGSE. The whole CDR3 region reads CSARGGDRGSEAFF.

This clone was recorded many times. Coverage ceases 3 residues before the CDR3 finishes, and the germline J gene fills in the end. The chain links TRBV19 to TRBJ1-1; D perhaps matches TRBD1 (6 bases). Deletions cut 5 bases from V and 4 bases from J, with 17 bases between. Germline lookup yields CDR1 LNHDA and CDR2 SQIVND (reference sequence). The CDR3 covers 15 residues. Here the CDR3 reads CASSGYDRPGTEAFF. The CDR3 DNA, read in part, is TGTGCCAGTAGTGGATATGACAGGCCCGGCACTGAA.

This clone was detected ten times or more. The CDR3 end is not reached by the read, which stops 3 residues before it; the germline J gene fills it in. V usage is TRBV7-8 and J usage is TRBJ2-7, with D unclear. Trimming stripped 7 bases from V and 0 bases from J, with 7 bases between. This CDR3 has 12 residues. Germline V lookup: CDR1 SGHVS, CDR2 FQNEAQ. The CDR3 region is CASTSGSYEQYF. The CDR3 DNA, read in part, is TGTGCCAGCACCTCCGGCTCCTACGAG.

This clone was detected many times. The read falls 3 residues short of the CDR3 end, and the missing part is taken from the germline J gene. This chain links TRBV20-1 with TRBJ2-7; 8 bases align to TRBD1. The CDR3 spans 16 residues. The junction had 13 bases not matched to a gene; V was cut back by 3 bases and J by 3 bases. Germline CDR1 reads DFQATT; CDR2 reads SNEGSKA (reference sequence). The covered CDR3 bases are TGCAGTGCTAGGGATTCCGGGACAGGAAAAAACTACGAG. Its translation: CSARDSGTGKNYE. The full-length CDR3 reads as CSARDSGTGKNYEQYF.

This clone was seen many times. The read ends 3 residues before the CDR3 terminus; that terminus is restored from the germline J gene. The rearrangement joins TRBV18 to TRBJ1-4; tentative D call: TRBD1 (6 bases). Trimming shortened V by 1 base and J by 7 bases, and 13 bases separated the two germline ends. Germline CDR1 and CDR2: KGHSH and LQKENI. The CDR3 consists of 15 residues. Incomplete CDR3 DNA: TGTGCCAGCTCACCACTCACAGGGATCGGTGAAAAA. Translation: CASSPLTGIGEK. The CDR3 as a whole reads CASSPLTGIGEKLFF.

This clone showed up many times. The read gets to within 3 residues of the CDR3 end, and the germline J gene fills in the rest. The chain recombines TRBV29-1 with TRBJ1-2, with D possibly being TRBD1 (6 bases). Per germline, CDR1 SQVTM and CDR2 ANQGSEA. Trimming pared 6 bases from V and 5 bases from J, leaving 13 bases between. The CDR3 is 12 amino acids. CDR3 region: CSVVDRLYGYTF. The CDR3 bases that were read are TGCAGCGTGGTTGACAGGCTTTATGGC.

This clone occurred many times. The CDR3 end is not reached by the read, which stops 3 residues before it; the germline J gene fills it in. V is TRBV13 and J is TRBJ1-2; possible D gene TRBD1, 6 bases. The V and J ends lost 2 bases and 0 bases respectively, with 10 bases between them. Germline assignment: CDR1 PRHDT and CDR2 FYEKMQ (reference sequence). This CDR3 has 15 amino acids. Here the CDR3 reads CASSLRDTANYGYTF. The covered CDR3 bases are TGTGCCAGCAGCTTACGGGACACCGCTAACTATGGC.

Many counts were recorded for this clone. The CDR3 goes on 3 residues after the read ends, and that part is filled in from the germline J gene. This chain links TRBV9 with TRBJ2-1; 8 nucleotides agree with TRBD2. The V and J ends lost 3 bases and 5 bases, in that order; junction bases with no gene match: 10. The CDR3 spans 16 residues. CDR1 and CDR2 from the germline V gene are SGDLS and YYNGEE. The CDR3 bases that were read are TGTGCCAGCAGCGCCGACACCGGGACTAGTGACAATGAG. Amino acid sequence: CASSADTGTSDNE. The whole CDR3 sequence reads CASSADTGTSDNEQFF.

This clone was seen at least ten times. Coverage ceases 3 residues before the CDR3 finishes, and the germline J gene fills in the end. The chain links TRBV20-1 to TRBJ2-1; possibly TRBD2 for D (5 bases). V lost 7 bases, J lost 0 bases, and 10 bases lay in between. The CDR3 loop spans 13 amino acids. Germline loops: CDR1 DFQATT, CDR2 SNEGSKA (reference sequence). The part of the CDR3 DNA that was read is TGCAGTGTCCCGGGGAGCTCCTACAATGAG. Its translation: CSVPGSSYNE. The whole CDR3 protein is CSVPGSSYNEQFF.

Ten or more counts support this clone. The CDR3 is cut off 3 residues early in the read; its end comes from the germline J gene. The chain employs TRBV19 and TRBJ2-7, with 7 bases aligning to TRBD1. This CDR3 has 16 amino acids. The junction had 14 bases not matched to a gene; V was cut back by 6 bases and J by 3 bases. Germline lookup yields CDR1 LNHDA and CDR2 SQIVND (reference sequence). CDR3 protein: CASSNLPGQRNYEQYF. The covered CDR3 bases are TGTGCCAGTAGCAATTTACCGGGACAGAGAAACTACGAG.

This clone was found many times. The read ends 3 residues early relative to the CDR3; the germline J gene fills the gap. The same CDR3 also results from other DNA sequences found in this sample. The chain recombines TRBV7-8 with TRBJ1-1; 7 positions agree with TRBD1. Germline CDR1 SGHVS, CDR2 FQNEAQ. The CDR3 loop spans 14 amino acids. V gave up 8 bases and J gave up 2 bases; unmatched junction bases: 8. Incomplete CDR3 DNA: TGTGCCAGCCAACGGGGGACAGCAAACACTGAA. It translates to CASQRGTANTE. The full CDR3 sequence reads CASQRGTANTEAFF.

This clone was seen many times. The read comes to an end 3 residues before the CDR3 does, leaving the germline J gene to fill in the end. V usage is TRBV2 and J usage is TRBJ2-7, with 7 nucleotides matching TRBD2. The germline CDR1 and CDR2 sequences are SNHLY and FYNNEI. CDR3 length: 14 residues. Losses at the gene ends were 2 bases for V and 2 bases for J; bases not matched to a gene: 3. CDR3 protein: CASSERAGAYEQYF. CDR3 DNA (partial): TGTGCCAGCAGTGAAAGGGCGGGGGCCTACGAG. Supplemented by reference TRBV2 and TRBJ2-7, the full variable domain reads EPEVTQTPSHQVTQMGQEVILRCVPISNHLYFYWYRQILGQKVEFLVSFYNNEISEKSEIFDDQFSVERPDGSNFTLKIRSTKLEDSAMYFCASSERAGAYEQYFGPGTRLTVT.

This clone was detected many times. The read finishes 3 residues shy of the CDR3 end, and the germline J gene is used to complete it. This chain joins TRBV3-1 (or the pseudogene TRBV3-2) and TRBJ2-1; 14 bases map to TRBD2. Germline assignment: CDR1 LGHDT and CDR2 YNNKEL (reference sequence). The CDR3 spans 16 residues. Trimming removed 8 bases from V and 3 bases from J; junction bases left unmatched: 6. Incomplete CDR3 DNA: TGTGCCAGCGGACTAGCGGGAGGTTCGGTCTACAATGAG. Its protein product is CASGLAGGSVYNE. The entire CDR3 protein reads CASGLAGGSVYNEQFF.

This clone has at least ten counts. The CDR3 protein is CSARGAAEGSYEQYF. Incomplete CDR3 DNA: TGCAGTGCTAGAGGCGCGGCAGAGGGGTCCTACGAG. The chain has TRBV20-1 and TRBJ2-7; D is perhaps TRBD1 or TRBD2 (5 bases each). With the read ending 3 residues before the CDR3 end, the germline J gene is used to fill in that end. In germline, CDR1 is DFQATT, CDR2 SNEGSKA (reference sequence). The germline V and J ends were trimmed by 1 base and 1 base, with 14 bases remaining between them. This CDR3 has 15 residues.

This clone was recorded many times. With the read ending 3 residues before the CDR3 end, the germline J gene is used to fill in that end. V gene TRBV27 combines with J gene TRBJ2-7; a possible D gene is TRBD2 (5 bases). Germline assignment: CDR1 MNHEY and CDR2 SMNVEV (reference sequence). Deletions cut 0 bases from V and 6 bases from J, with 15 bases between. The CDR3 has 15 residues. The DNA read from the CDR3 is TGTGCCAGCAGTTTATCGTCCGGGGAACTCTCCGAG. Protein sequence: CASSLSSGELSE. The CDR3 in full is CASSLSSGELSEQYF.

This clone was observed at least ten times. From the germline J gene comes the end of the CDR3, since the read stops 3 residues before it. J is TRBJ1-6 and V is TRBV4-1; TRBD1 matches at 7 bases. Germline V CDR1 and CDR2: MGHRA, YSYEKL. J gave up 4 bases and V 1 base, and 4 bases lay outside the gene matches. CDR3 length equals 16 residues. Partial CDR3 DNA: TGCGCCAGCAGCCAAGCCGGGACAGCGTATAATTCACCC. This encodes CASSQAGTAYNSP. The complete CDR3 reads CASSQAGTAYNSPLHF.

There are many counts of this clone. CDR3 sequence: CASSLDRGYTGELFF. CDR3 DNA (partial): TGTGCCAGCAGCCTGGACAGGGGTTACACCGGGGAG. The chain has TRBV11-2 and TRBJ2-2; the match to TRBD1 covers 9 bases. The read stops 3 residues short of the end of the CDR3; the missing end is completed from the germline J gene. Germline V gives CDR1 SGHAT, CDR2 FQNNGV. Germline trimming cut 5 bases from V and 3 bases from J; bases unmatched to any gene: 4. The length of the CDR3 is 15 residues.

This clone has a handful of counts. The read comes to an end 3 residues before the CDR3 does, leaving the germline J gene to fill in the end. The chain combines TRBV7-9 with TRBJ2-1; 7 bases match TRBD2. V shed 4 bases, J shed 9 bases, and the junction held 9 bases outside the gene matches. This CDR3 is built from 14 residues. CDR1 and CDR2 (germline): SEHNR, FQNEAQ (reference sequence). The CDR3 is CASSWGGGRLEQFF. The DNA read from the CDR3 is TGTGCCAGCAGCTGGGGGGGAGGAAGACTTGAG.

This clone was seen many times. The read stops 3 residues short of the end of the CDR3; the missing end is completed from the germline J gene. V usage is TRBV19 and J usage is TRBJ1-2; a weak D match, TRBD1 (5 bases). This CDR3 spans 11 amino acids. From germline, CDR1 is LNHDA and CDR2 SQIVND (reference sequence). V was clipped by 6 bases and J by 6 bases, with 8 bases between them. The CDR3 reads CASSSRDGYTF. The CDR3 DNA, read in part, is TGTGCCAGTAGCTCCAGGGATGGC. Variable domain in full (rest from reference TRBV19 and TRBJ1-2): DGGITQSPKYLFRKEGQNVTLSCEQNLNHDAMYWYRQDPGQGLRLIYYSQIVNDFQKGDIAEGYSVSREKKESFPLTVTSAQKNPTAFYLCASSSRDGYTFGSGTRLTVV.

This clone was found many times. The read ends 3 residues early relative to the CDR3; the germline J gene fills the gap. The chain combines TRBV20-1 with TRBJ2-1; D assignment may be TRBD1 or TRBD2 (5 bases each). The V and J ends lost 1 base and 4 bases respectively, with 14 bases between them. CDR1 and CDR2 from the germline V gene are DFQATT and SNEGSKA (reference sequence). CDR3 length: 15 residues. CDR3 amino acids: CSARGGIGEYNEQFF. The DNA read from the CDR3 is TGCAGTGCTAGAGGGGGAATAGGGGAGTACAATGAG.

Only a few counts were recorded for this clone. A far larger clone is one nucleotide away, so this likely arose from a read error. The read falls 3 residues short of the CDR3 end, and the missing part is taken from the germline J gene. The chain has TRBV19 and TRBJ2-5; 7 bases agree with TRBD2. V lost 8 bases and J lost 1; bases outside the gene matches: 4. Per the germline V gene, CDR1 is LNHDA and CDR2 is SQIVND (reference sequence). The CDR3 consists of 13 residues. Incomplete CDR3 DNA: TGTGCCAGTCCTAAGCGGGGCCAAGAGACC. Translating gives CASPKRGQET. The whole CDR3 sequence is CASPKRGQETQYF.